This record concerns one TCR beta chain sequence. The antigen is unknown. The sample is drawn from a study of OX40 agonist ivuxolimab in advanced cancers. Looking at the study overall: Patients undergoing dose escalation presented with hepatocellular carcinoma, melanoma, renal cell or head and neck cancer. Of mixed ages from about 23 to 90 and averaging about 60 years, the group was approximately 80% male.

Germline trimming cut 10 bases from V and 7 bases from J; bases unmatched to any gene: 5. CDR1 ENHRY and CDR2 SYGVKD come from the germline V gene. The CDR3 length is 12 residues. Points from the study as a whole: Expanded peripheral T-cell antigen specificity went undetermined. Clonal expansion was among the lowest in partial responders at 0.1-3.0 mg/kg, especially CD8+.

The table came from immunoSEQ multiplex PCR; TCRdb's copy has only in-frame clones and leaves some out. The sample lists approximately 70,000 clones, around 89% occurring once. This receptor was obtained from an adult with an advanced solid tumor such as melanoma, head and neck, liver or kidney cancer. Sequenced here: CD4+ or CD8+ T cells sorted from blood, sampled in a trial of the OX40 agonist ivuxolimab. The V call is TRBV10-3, the J call TRBJ2-1; 9 bases align to TRBD2. For the CDR3, the DNA is TGTGCCACGGCGACTAGCGGAAATGAGCAGTTCTTC. Translation gives CATATSGNEQFF.